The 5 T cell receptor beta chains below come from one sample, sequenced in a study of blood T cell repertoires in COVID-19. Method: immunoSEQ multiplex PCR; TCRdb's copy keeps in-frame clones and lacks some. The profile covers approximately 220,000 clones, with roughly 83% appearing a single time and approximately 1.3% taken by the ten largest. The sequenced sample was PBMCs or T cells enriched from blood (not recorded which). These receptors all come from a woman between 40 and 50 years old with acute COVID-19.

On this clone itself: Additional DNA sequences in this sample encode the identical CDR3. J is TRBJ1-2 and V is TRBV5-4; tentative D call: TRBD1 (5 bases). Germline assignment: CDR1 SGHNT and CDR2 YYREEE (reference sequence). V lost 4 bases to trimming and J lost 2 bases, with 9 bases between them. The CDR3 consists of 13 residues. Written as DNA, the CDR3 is TGTGCCAGCAGCCTGGCAGGGAACTATGGCTACACCTTC. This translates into CASSLAGNYGYTF.

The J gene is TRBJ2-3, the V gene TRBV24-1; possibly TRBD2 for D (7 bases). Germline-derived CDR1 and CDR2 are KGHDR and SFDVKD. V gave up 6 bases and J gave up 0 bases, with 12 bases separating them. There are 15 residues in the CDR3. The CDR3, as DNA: TGTGCCACCAGTTTGGGGGGGGCCAGCACAGATACGCAGTATTTT. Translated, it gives CATSLGGASTDTQYF.

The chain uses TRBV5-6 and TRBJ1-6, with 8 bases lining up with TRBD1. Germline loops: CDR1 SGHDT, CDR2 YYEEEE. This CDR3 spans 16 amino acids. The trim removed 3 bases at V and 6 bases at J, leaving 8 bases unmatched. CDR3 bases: TGTGCCAGCAGCTACAGTATCGACAGGGGTAATTCACCCCTCCACTTT. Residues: CASSYSIDRGNSPLHF.

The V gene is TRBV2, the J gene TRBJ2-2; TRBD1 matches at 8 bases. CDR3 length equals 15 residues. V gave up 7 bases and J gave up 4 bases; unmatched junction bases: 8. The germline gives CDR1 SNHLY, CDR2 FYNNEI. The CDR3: CASIFDTGGTGELFF. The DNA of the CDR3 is TGTGCCAGCATTTTCGACACAGGGGGCACCGGGGAGCTGTTTTTT.

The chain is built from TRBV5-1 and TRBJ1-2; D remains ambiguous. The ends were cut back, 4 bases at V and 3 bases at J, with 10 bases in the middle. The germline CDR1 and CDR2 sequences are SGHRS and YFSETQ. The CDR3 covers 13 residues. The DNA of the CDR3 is TGCGCCAGCAGCCCCCGGGGTGACTATGGCTACACCTTC. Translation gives CASSPRGDYGYTF. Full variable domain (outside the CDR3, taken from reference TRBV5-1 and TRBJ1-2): KAGVTQTPRYLIKTRGQQVTLSCSPISGHRSVSWYQQTPGQGLQFLFEYFSETQRNKGNFPGRFSGRQFSNSRSEMNVSTLELGDSALYLCASSPRGDYGYTFGSGTRLTVV.